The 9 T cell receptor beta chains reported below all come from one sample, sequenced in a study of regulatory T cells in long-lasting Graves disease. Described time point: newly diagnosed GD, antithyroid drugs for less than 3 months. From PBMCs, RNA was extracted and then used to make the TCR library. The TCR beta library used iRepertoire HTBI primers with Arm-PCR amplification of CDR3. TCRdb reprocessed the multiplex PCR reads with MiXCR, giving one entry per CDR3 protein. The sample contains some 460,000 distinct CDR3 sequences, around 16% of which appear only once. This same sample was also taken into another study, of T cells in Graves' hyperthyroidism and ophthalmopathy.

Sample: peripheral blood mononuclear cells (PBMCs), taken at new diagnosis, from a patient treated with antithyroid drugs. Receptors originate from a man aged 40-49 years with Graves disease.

The DNA for the CDR3 is TGTGCCAGCAGCGAGAGGGGGCGCGGGACCCACGAGCAGTACTTC. Its protein is CASSERGRGTHEQYF. This chain uses TRBV7-9 with TRBJ2-7, with D possibly being TRBD1 (7 bases). This CDR3 has 15 residues. CDR1 is SEHNR, CDR2 FQNEAQ, per germline (reference sequence). The V end was cut by 5 bases, the J end by 5 bases, with 19 bases between.

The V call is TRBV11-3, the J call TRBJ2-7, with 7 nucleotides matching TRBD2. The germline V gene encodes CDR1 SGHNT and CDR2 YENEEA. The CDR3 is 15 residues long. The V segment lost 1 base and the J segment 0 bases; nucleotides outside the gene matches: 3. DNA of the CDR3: TGTGCCAGCAGCTTAGTGGGACTACCCTCCTACGAGCAGTACTTC. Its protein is CASSLVGLPSYEQYF.

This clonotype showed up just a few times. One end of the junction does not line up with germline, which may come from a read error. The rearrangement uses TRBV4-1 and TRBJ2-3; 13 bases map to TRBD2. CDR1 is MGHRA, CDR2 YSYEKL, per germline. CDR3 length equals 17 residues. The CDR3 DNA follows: TGTGCCAGCAGCCAAACTAGCGGGAGGGCACAGGTAGATACGCAGTATTTT. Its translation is CASSQTSGRAQVDTQYF.

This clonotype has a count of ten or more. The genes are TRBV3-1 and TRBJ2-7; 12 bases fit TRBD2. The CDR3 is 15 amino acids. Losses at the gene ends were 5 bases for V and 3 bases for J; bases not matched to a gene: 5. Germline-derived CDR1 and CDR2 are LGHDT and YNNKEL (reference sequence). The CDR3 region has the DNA TGTGCCAGCAGCACACTAGCGGGAGGCCGCTACGAGCAGTACTTC. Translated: CASSTLAGGRYEQYF.

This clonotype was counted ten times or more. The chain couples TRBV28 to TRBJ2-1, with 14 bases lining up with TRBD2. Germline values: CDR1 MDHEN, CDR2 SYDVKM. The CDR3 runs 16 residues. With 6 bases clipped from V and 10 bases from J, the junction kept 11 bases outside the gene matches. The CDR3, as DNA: TGTGCCAGCAGCCGACTAGCGGGAGGGTTCCGAGGGGAGCAGTTCTTC. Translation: CASSRLAGGFRGEQFF. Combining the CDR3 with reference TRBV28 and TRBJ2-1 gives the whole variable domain DVKVTQSSRYLVKRTGEKVFLECVQDMDHENMFWYRQDPGLGLRLIYFSYDVKMKEKGDIPEGYSVSREKKERFSLILESASTNQTSMYLCASSRLAGGFRGEQFFGPGTRLTVL.

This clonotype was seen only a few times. The CDR3 coding sequence is TGCAGTGCGGTGACTAGCGGGAGGGCCTTTCACACCGGGGAGCTGTTTTTT. Encoded protein: CSAVTSGRAFHTGELFF. The V call is TRBV20-1, the J call TRBJ2-2, with 14 bases aligning to TRBD2. Germline CDR1 is DFQATT and CDR2 is SNEGSKA (reference sequence). The CDR3 is 17 amino acids. Trimming took 6 bases from V and 3 from J; bases not matched to a gene: 9.

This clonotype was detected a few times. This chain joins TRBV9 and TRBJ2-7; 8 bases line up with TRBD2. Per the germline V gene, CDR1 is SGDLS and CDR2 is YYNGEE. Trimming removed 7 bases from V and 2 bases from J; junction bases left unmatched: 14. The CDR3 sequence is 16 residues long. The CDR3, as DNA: TGTGCCAGCTCCGCCGTGGGGGCGGGAGGAACCTACGAGCAGTACTTC. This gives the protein CASSAVGAGGTYEQYF.

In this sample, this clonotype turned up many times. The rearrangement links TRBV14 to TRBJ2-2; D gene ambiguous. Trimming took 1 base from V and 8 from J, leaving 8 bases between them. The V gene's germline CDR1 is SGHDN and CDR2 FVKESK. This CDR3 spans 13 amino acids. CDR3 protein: CASSQAWAGELFF. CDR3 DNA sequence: TGTGCCAGCAGCCAAGCATGGGCAGGGGAGCTGTTTTTT.

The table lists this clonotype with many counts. The CDR3 nucleotides read TGTGCCAGCAGTGGACTAGCGGGAAGGATCACAGATACGCAGTATTTT. This sequence encodes CASSGLAGRITDTQYF. The chain carries TRBV28 and TRBJ2-3; TRBD2 agrees at 12 bases. The CDR3 length is 16 residues. Germline-derived CDR1 and CDR2 are MDHEN and SYDVKM. The V gene end was trimmed by 5 bases and the J gene end by 2 bases; junction bases not matched to a gene: 5.